The 18 T cell receptor beta chains in this list originate from one sample, sequenced in a study of CD8 T cells in Susac syndrome (dated by TCRdb to about 2019). Library method: the immunoSEQ multiplex PCR assay. RNA was extracted with the RNeasy kit and 0.5 to 1 ug was reverse transcribed using random hexamers. The public reads were reanalyzed by TCRdb: fastp trimming at Q25, MiXCR alignment, in-frame beta chains only. CDR3 protein duplicates are merged, each entry listing the most common genes and DNA. This sample is represented by some 140,000 distinct CDR3 sequences; over 90% of them were singletons. The ten largest clones capture approximately 0.18% of the sample. The sequenced sample consisted of CD8+ T cells from PBMCs. The receptors were gathered from a human donor with Susac syndrome.

This clonotype was seen a single time. This chain joins TRBV27 and TRBJ2-7; D is possibly TRBD1 or TRBD2 (5 bases each). This CDR3 is 16 amino acids long. Looked up from germline, CDR1 is MNHEY and CDR2 is SMNVEV (reference sequence). Between the trimmed V and J ends, which lost 3 bases and 0 bases, there was a span of 15 bases. In DNA, the CDR3 is TGTGCCAGCAGTTTGTTGAGGGGTGGAAGCTCCTACGAGCAGTACTTC. This codes for CASSLLRGGSSYEQYF.

J is TRBJ1-2 and V is TRBV27; no definite D call. V was trimmed by 2 bases and J by 0 bases, leaving 7 bases between them. The V gene's germline CDR1 is MNHEY and CDR2 SMNVEV (reference sequence). This CDR3 has 14 residues. In DNA, the CDR3 is TGTGCCAGCAGTTTACTGAATACTAACTATGGCTACACCTTC. Protein: CASSLLNTNYGYTF.

DNA for the CDR3: TGTGCCAGCAGTGAGACGAACGAGCAGTACTTC. This translates into CASSETNEQYF. The chain has TRBV6-1 and TRBJ2-7, with D unresolved. Germline values: CDR1 MNHNS, CDR2 SASEGT. The length of the CDR3 is 11 residues. Trimming stripped 3 bases from V and 5 bases from J, with 5 bases between.

The chain employs TRBV12-3 or TRBV12-4 and TRBJ2-7, with 8 bases that match TRBD2. J was trimmed by 1 base and V by 3 bases; bases with no gene match: 5. CDR3 size: 15 residues. The CDR3 sequence is CASSFSGGRSYEQYF. CDR3 bases: TGTGCCAGCAGTTTTTCCGGCGGGAGGTCCTACGAGCAGTACTTC.

The V gene is TRBV28, the J gene TRBJ1-2, with D maybe TRBD1 (5 bases). Germline CDR1 is MDHEN and CDR2 is SYDVKM. V was cut by 3 bases and J by 1 base, with 9 bases left in between. The CDR3 is made up of 14 amino acids. CDR3 sequence (DNA): TGTGCCAGCAGTTTCGGACACCATAACTATGGCTACACCTTC. It yields the protein CASSFGHHNYGYTF.

CDR3: CASSLPLGQGNTEAFF. Here the CDR3 DNA reads TGTGCCAGCAGCCTACCTCTAGGACAGGGGAACACTGAAGCTTTCTTT. The chain uses TRBV9 and TRBJ1-1; 8 positions match TRBD1. The CDR3 covers 16 residues. J lost 1 base, V lost 4 bases, and 9 bases had no gene match. The germline CDR1 and CDR2 sequences are SGDLS and YYNGEE.

The chain uses TRBV7-9 and TRBJ1-1; 9 bases line up with TRBD1. The CDR3 has 16 amino acids. After removal of 6 bases from V and 7 bases from J, the junction contained 15 bases not matched to a gene. Germline V gene sequence: CDR1 SEHNR, CDR2 FQNEAQ (reference sequence). The CDR3: CASSYLDRGAASEAFF. Written as DNA, the CDR3 is TGTGCCAGCAGTTATCTCGACAGGGGGGCCGCCAGTGAAGCTTTCTTT.

The V and J genes are TRBV3-1 and TRBJ2-5; tentatively, D is TRBD2 (5 bases). V was pared by 0 bases and J by 2 bases, with 13 bases between. CDR1 LGHDT and CDR2 YNNKEL come from the germline V gene (reference sequence). The CDR3 is 16 residues long. CDR3 residues: CASSQDRLPLQETQYF. Here the CDR3 DNA reads TGTGCCAGCAGCCAAGATCGACTACCCCTACAAGAGACCCAGTACTTC.

This clonotype was seen once. The rearrangement uses TRBV9 and TRBJ2-1; 11 positions agree with TRBD2. V shed 6 bases and J 5 bases; nucleotides not matched to a gene: 7. The CDR3 sequence is 15 residues long. Per the germline V gene, CDR1 is SGDLS and CDR2 is YYNGEE. The CDR3 bases are TGTGCCAGCACCAACCCACTAGCGGGAGACAATGAGCAGTTCTTC. Its protein product is CASTNPLAGDNEQFF.

The chain recombines TRBV18 with TRBJ2-7, with a weak D call TRBD2 (6 bases). This CDR3 spans 14 amino acids. Looked up from germline, CDR1 is KGHSH and CDR2 is LQKENI. Deletions cut 1 base from V and 2 bases from J, with 9 bases between. CDR3 nucleotide sequence: TGTGCCAGCTCACCACGGGAGGACCCCTACGAGCAGTACTTC. Its protein product is CASSPREDPYEQYF.

This clonotype was counted once. The chain has TRBV12-3 or TRBV12-4 and TRBJ1-4, with a possible D match to TRBD1 (5 bases). V was shortened by 1 base and J by 8 bases, with 11 bases between the two germline ends. CDR3 length: 14 residues. CDR3 loop: CASSLEAGWEKLFF. CDR3 nucleotide sequence: TGTGCCAGCAGTTTAGAGGCAGGGTGGGAAAAACTGTTTTTT.

The V and J genes are TRBV6-5 and TRBJ2-3; the D is unclear. The CDR3 covers 12 residues. V shed 7 bases and J shed 4 bases, with 9 bases lying between them. Per germline, CDR1 MNHEY and CDR2 SVGAGI. The CDR3 bases are TGTGCCAGCATCCCCGCGGCAGATACGCAGTATTTT. Its translation is CASIPAADTQYF.

The chain carries TRBV6-1 and TRBJ2-1, with 7 bases identical to TRBD2. The germline V gene has CDR1 MNHNS and CDR2 SASEGT. This CDR3 comprises 15 residues. The V and J ends lost 5 bases and 3 bases, in that order; junction bases with no gene match: 7. DNA for the CDR3: TGTGCCAGCAGTACCGGGACTACCAACTACAATGAGCAGTTCTTC. Translated, it gives CASSTGTTNYNEQFF.

This chain connects TRBV20-1 to TRBJ2-7, with 12 nucleotides matching TRBD2. The CDR3 runs 13 residues. In germline, CDR1 is DFQATT, CDR2 SNEGSKA (reference sequence). J was trimmed by 2 bases and V by 7 bases; bases with no gene match: 3. CDR3 residues: CSGTSGAPYEQYF. The CDR3 bases are TGCAGTGGGACTAGCGGGGCACCCTACGAGCAGTACTTC.

This clonotype was recorded only once. The V gene is TRBV20-1, the J gene TRBJ2-7; D may match TRBD1 or TRBD2 (5 bases each). V was shortened by 5 bases and J by 2 bases, with 16 bases between the two germline ends. The CDR3 sequence is 14 residues long. The germline gives CDR1 DFQATT, CDR2 SNEGSKA (reference sequence). In nucleotides, the CDR3 is TGCAGTGCTGGGGCCGAGGGTTCAGCCTACGAGCAGTACTTC. Translation gives CSAGAEGSAYEQYF.

V is TRBV18 and J is TRBJ2-1; TRBD2 matches 9 bases. V shed 2 bases, J shed 5 bases, and the junction held 13 bases outside the gene matches. This CDR3 has 18 amino acids. Germline V lookup: CDR1 KGHSH, CDR2 LQKENI. CDR3 region: CASSPAPPPLAGNNEQFF. In DNA, the CDR3 is TGTGCCAGCTCACCAGCACCACCCCCGCTAGCGGGGAACAATGAGCAGTTCTTC.

This sequence joins TRBV13 and TRBJ2-7; perhaps D is TRBD1 or TRBD2 (5 bases each). Deletions cut 5 bases from V and 0 bases from J, with 11 bases between. The germline gives CDR1 PRHDT, CDR2 FYEKMQ (reference sequence). CDR3 length: 14 amino acids. The CDR3 DNA reads as TGTGCCAGCAGCCGGGGCGCACTCTCCTACGAGCAGTACTTC. Protein product: CASSRGALSYEQYF.

This chain joins TRBV20-1 and TRBJ2-7; TRBD2 aligns across 15 bases. Germline CDR1 reads DFQATT; CDR2 reads SNEGSKA (reference sequence). Trimming cost V 6 bases and J 4 bases; bases outside gene matches: 4. The CDR3 has 14 amino acids. The chain's CDR3 is CSARGLAGGYEQYF. The CDR3 DNA reads as TGCAGTGCGAGGGGACTAGCGGGAGGATACGAGCAGTACTTC.